These 29 T cell receptor beta chains share one sample of origin, sequenced in a study of blood T cell repertoires in COVID-19 (dated by TCRdb to about 2020). Library preparation employed the immunoSEQ multiplex PCR assay. The source is immuneACCESS, and TCRdb retained only in-frame sequences with V and J called. Part of the clones is not carried over; for the studies checked, unresolved V genes explain less than half of this, and the remainder is unexplained. The table for this sample lists some 97,000 clones; 80% to 95% of them were counted only once. The ten most abundant clones make up roughly 1.9% of the sample. Sequenced material: peripheral blood. These receptors were collected from a man aged 45-65 years with active COVID-19.

CDR3 DNA: TGCGCCAGCAGTTCGGACGGGTGGACTGGGACCCTCCACTTT. Its protein is CASSSDGWTGTLHF. The rearrangement joins TRBV5-1 to TRBJ1-6; D is unclear. Germline lookup yields CDR1 SGHRS and CDR2 YFSETQ. V was cut by 5 bases and J by 14 bases, with 20 bases left in between. The CDR3 consists of 14 residues.

This chain links TRBV6-2 or TRBV6-3 with TRBJ2-1, with 7 bases matching TRBD2. The CDR3 sequence is 15 residues long. Germline CDR1 reads MNHEY; CDR2 reads SVGEGT. V was clipped by 4 bases and J by 10 bases; unmatched bases: 13. Here the CDR3 DNA reads TGTGCCAGCAGTTCCCGAGTTGCGGGAGTAGGGGAGCAGTTCTTC. Its translation: CASSSRVAGVGEQFF.

The chain uses TRBV30 and TRBJ1-2, with D tentatively TRBD1 (5 bases). The CDR3 covers 12 residues. Germline loops: CDR1 GTSNPN, CDR2 SVGIG (reference sequence). The ends were cut back, 3 bases at V and 8 bases at J, with 13 bases in the middle. CDR3 in DNA: TGTGCCTGGAGAACCGGGACTGACGGCTACACCTTC. It codes for CAWRTGTDGYTF. The variable domain in full, with the rest retrieved from reference TRBV30 and TRBJ1-2, is SQTIHQWPATLVQPVGSPLSLECTVEGTSNPNLYWYRQAAGRGLQLLFYSVGIGQISSEVPQNLSASRPQDRQFILSSKKLLLSDSGFYLCAWRTGTDGYTFGSGTRLTVV.

The chain links TRBV2 to TRBJ2-7; 12 bases are shared with TRBD1. Germline CDR1 reads SNHLY; CDR2 reads FYNNEI. The CDR3 has 13 amino acids. V lost 4 bases to trimming and J lost 6 bases; unmatched junction nucleotides: 1. Here the CDR3 DNA reads TGTGCCAGCAGTGGGGACAGGGGGCGCGAGCAGTACTTC. Its translation is CASSGDRGREQYF. Combining the CDR3 with reference TRBV2 and TRBJ2-7 gives the whole variable domain EPEVTQTPSHQVTQMGQEVILRCVPISNHLYFYWYRQILGQKVEFLVSFYNNEISEKSEIFDDQFSVERPDGSNFTLKIRSTKLEDSAMYFCASSGDRGREQYFGPGTRLTVT.

The V gene is TRBV7-7, the J gene TRBJ2-2; maybe TRBD2 (5 bases). Per the germline V gene, CDR1 is SSHAT and CDR2 is FNYEAQ (reference sequence). V lost 1 base and J 0 bases, leaving 6 bases between the germline ends. CDR3 size: 15 residues. CDR3 nucleotide sequence: TGTGCCAGCAGCTTAGGGACTCCGAACACCGGGGAGCTGTTTTTT. Amino acid sequence: CASSLGTPNTGELFF.

J is TRBJ2-1 and V is TRBV5-4, with TRBD2 matching over 8 bases. V lost 4 bases to trimming and J lost 7 bases; unmatched junction nucleotides: 19. Germline-derived CDR1 and CDR2 are SGHNT and YYREEE (reference sequence). This CDR3 is 18 amino acids long. This chain's CDR3 is CASSPPGGGQVVRNEQFF. In DNA, the CDR3 is TGTGCCAGCAGCCCGCCCGGCGGGGGGCAGGTAGTAAGAAATGAGCAGTTCTTC. Full variable domain (rest looked up from reference TRBV5-4 and TRBJ2-1): ETGVTQSPTHLIKTRGQQVTLRCSSQSGHNTVSWYQQALGQGPQFIFQYYREEENGRGNFPPRFSGLQFPNYSSELNVNALELDDSALYLCASSPPGGGQVVRNEQFFGPGTRLTVL.

The chain employs TRBV7-2 and TRBJ1-1, with D perhaps TRBD1 (6 bases). V was cut by 3 bases and J by 1 base, with 9 bases left in between. The length of the CDR3 is 14 residues. CDR1 and CDR2 (germline): SGHTA, FQGNSA. The CDR3 nucleotides read TGTGCCAGCAGCTTTAAAGGGGGGAACACTGAAGCTTTCTTT. It translates to CASSFKGGNTEAFF.

This clone is deemed medium-sized (0.01 to 0.1%). The chain uses TRBV14 and TRBJ2-3; TRBD2 is a possible D gene (6 bases). Trimming removed 1 base at V and 0 bases at J, with 8 bases between. The CDR3 has 15 residues. Germline CDR1 reads SGHDN; CDR2 reads FVKESK. CDR3 DNA: TGTGCCAGCAGCCAAGGGACTATAAGCACAGATACGCAGTATTTT. Protein: CASSQGTISTDTQYF.

CDR3 sequence: CASRPPGFTNEKLFF. CDR3 nucleotides: TGTGCCAGCAGACCCCCGGGGTTTACTAATGAAAAACTGTTTTTT. The rearrangement joins TRBV6-6 to TRBJ1-4; D uncertain. The V end lost 6 bases, the J end lost 2 bases, and 13 bases lay between the germline ends. CDR1 and CDR2 from the germline V gene are MNHNY and SVGAGI (reference sequence). The CDR3 length is 15 residues.

The chain employs TRBV18 and TRBJ2-7; TRBD1 might be the D (5 bases). The CDR3 runs to 14 residues. Germline values: CDR1 KGHSH, CDR2 LQKENI. V was trimmed by 3 bases and J by 2 bases, leaving 11 bases between them. CDR3 protein: CASSPAGQAYEQYV. The CDR3 nucleotides are TGTGCCAGCTCACCGGCAGGGCAGGCCTACGAGCAGTACGTC.

The chain employs TRBV6-1 and TRBJ2-7; 9 bases match TRBD2. The CDR3 extends over 16 amino acids. CDR1 is MNHNS and CDR2 is SASEGT in the germline V gene. J was trimmed by 2 bases and V by 0 bases; bases with no gene match: 5. CDR3 nucleotides: TGTGCCAGCAGTGAAGCAGAGACTAGCGGAACCTACGAGCAGTACTTC. This sequence encodes CASSEAETSGTYEQYF.

The CDR3 nucleotides read TGTGCCAGCAGCCTAACTAGCGGAGGGGATACGCAGTATTTT. Protein product: CASSLTSGGDTQYF. The chain carries TRBV9 and TRBJ2-3; 8 bases align to TRBD2. CDR1 and CDR2 from the germline V gene are SGDLS and YYNGEE. The CDR3 has 14 amino acids. The trim removed 4 bases at V and 6 bases at J, leaving 7 bases unmatched.

J is TRBJ2-7 and V is TRBV4-1; D is unresolved. The CDR3 contains 14 residues. Germline CDR1 reads MGHRA; CDR2 reads YSYEKL. Trimming took off 0 bases at V and 2 bases at J, with 8 bases between the two ends. The CDR3 region is CASSQEPLPYEQYF. The CDR3 DNA sequence: TGCGCCAGCAGCCAAGAGCCACTCCCCTACGAGCAGTACTTC.

This clone appeared a single time. The rearrangement joins TRBV4-1 to TRBJ2-3, with D perhaps matching TRBD2 (5 bases). Trimming removed 1 base from V and 4 bases from J, with 18 bases in between. The CDR3 loop spans 17 amino acids. From germline, CDR1 is MGHRA and CDR2 YSYEKL. The CDR3 spells CASSQARIARQADTQYF. The CDR3 DNA reads as TGCGCCAGCAGCCAAGCAAGAATAGCGCGTCAGGCAGATACGCAGTATTTT.

The genes are TRBV24-1 and TRBJ1-5; perhaps TRBD1 as D (6 bases). There are 16 residues in the CDR3. Germline CDR1 reads KGHDR; CDR2 reads SFDVKD. Trimming removed 3 bases at V and 6 bases at J, with 17 bases between. The CDR3 region is CATSDRRGGGSQPQHF. The DNA of the CDR3 is TGTGCCACCAGTGATAGGCGGGGAGGGGGAAGTCAGCCCCAGCATTTT.

This chain connects TRBV19 to TRBJ1-5, with a tentative D call TRBD1 (6 bases). The CDR3 covers 14 residues. CDR1 is LNHDA and CDR2 is SQIVND in the germline V gene (reference sequence). With 6 bases removed from V and 2 bases from J, the gap between germline ends came to 11 bases. CDR3 protein: CASRDRTRNQPQHF. The CDR3 DNA follows: TGTGCCAGTAGAGACAGGACGCGCAATCAGCCCCAGCATTTT.

In nucleotides, the CDR3 is TGTGCCAGTAGTATAGATGGGGCTAGCGGCTCTGGGGCCAACGTCCTGACTTTC. This sequence encodes CASSIDGASGSGANVLTF. The chain carries TRBV19 and TRBJ2-6, with 7 bases fitting TRBD2. The germline CDR1 and CDR2 sequences are LNHDA and SQIVND (reference sequence). V was clipped by 0 bases and J by 0 bases; unmatched bases: 5. CDR3 length: 18 residues.

Here the CDR3 reads CASKGLVVSSTDTQYF. CDR3 coding DNA: TGTGCCAGCAAGGGACTCGTAGTGAGTAGCACAGATACGCAGTATTTT. This sequence joins TRBV27 and TRBJ2-3; D perhaps matches TRBD2 (6 bases). The V end lost 7 bases, the J end lost 0 bases, and 17 bases lay between the germline ends. The CDR3 totals 16 residues. Germline V gene sequence: CDR1 MNHEY, CDR2 SMNVEV (reference sequence).

The gene calls are TRBV18 and TRBJ2-3, with a weak D call TRBD1 (6 bases). CDR1 is KGHSH and CDR2 is LQKENI in the germline V gene. V lost 6 bases and J lost 0, with 13 bases in between. The CDR3 loop spans 15 amino acids. The CDR3 protein is CASSVGQPSTDTQYF. CDR3 nucleotides: TGTGCCAGCTCGGTAGGACAGCCCAGCACAGATACGCAGTATTTT.

This chain uses TRBV18 with TRBJ2-7, with no clear D. Germline CDR1 and CDR2: KGHSH and LQKENI. Trimming left V 3 bases short and J 3 bases short, with 12 bases between. The CDR3 has 14 amino acids. The CDR3 DNA sequence: TGTGCCAGCTCACCTGGCCAACAAGTCTACGAGCAGTACTTC. Residues: CASSPGQQVYEQYF.

Here the CDR3 DNA reads TGTGCCAGCAGCCAGACGGGACAATGGGGCTACACCTTC. Protein product: CASSQTGQWGYTF. V usage is TRBV3-1 (or the pseudogene TRBV3-2) and J usage is TRBJ1-2; D may be TRBD1 (6 bases). V was clipped by 3 bases and J by 8 bases, with 13 bases between them. Germline lookup yields CDR1 LGHDT and CDR2 YNNKEL (reference sequence). This CDR3 comprises 13 residues.

The CDR3 region has the DNA TGTGCCAGCACCCCCGTTGGAGGGGTCGGCAATCAGCCCCAGCATTTT. Translating gives CASTPVGGVGNQPQHF. The chain uses TRBV27 and TRBJ1-5, with D tentatively TRBD1 (5 bases). V gave up 7 bases and J gave up 2 bases, with 18 bases separating them. Germline V gives CDR1 MNHEY, CDR2 SMNVEV (reference sequence). The CDR3 has 16 amino acids.

The chain uses TRBV3-1 (or the pseudogene TRBV3-2) and TRBJ2-5; TRBD2 matches at 12 bases. With V trimmed by 7 bases and J by 5 bases, 20 bases remained unmatched. The CDR3 is made up of 19 amino acids. Germline CDR1 is LGHDT and CDR2 is YNNKEL (reference sequence). CDR3 amino acids: CASTNPHPGLAGRSETQYF. In DNA form, the CDR3 reads TGTGCCAGCACCAACCCGCACCCCGGACTAGCGGGGAGGTCGGAGACCCAGTACTTC.

V and J are TRBV7-8 and TRBJ1-3, with TRBD1 as a possible D gene (5 bases). The CDR3 is 14 amino acids. Germline V gives CDR1 SGHVS, CDR2 FQNEAQ. The V end was cut by 6 bases, the J end by 0 bases, with 9 bases between. CDR3 loop: CASRQTASGNTIYF. The CDR3 nucleotides are TGTGCCAGCAGGCAGACAGCCTCTGGAAACACCATATATTTT.

The rearrangement joins TRBV4-1 to TRBJ2-3; 11 bases are a match to TRBD2. After removal of 1 base from V and 3 bases from J, the junction contained 6 bases not matched to a gene. Germline values: CDR1 MGHRA, CDR2 YSYEKL. The CDR3 totals 17 residues. CDR3 sequence (DNA): TGCGCCAGCAGCCAAGCGTGGACTAGCGGGCTTACAGATACGCAGTATTTT. It is translated as CASSQAWTSGLTDTQYF.

The rearrangement uses TRBV19 and TRBJ1-6, with D perhaps matching TRBD1 (6 bases). V lost 6 bases to trimming and J lost 8 bases, with 14 bases between them. Per the germline V gene, CDR1 is LNHDA and CDR2 is SQIVND (reference sequence). The CDR3 totals 14 residues. The CDR3 loop reads CASRYSGVDSPLHF. Here the CDR3 DNA reads TGTGCCAGTAGATACTCAGGGGTTGATTCACCCCTCCACTTT. The entire variable domain, with the rest obtained from reference TRBV19 and TRBJ1-6, is as follows: DGGITQSPKYLFRKEGQNVTLSCEQNLNHDAMYWYRQDPGQGLRLIYYSQIVNDFQKGDIAEGYSVSREKKESFPLTVTSAQKNPTAFYLCASRYSGVDSPLHFGNGTRLTVT.

V and J are TRBV7-8 and TRBJ1-5, with TRBD1 matching over 7 bases. The junction had 10 bases not matched to a gene; V was cut back by 1 base and J by 7 bases. Germline CDR1 and CDR2: SGHVS and FQNEAQ. The CDR3 covers 16 residues. CDR3 region: CASSLGPDRERQPQHF. Here the CDR3 DNA reads TGTGCCAGCAGCTTAGGCCCCGACAGGGAACGGCAGCCCCAGCATTTT. Full variable domain (remainder filled in from reference TRBV7-8 and TRBJ1-5): GAGVSQSPRYKVAKRGQDVALRCDPISGHVSLFWYQQALGQGPEFLTYFQNEAQLDKSGLPSDRFFAERPEGSVSTLKIQRTQQEDSAVYLCASSLGPDRERQPQHFGDGTRLSIL.

This clone was seen a few times. The chain uses TRBV19 and TRBJ2-5; the match to TRBD2 covers 7 bases. The V segment lost 1 base and the J segment 5 bases; nucleotides outside the gene matches: 7. The CDR3 has 15 residues. The germline V gene has CDR1 LNHDA and CDR2 SQIVND (reference sequence). DNA for the CDR3: TGTGCCAGTAGTATAGTTGGGGGACTAAGGGAGACCCAGTACTTC. It is translated as CASSIVGGLRETQYF.

V is TRBV9 and J is TRBJ2-1; D is undetermined. V was clipped by 3 bases and J by 6 bases, with 4 bases between them. Per the germline V gene, CDR1 is SGDLS and CDR2 is YYNGEE. CDR3 length: 11 amino acids. CDR3 sequence: CASSAGNEQFF. As DNA, the CDR3 is TGTGCCAGCAGCGCCGGCAATGAGCAGTTCTTC. The full variable domain, its missing parts supplied by reference TRBV9 and TRBJ2-1, is DSGVTQTPKHLITATGQRVTLRCSPRSGDLSVYWYQQSLDQGLQFLIQYYNGEERAKGNILERFSAQQFPDLHSELNLSSLELGDSALYFCASSAGNEQFFGPGTRLTVL.